The 6 T cell receptor beta chains below come from one sample, sequenced in a study of cytomegalovirus exposure and HLA in healthy donors. The PCR contained 60 Vbeta and 13 Jbeta primers. TCRdb's table, derived via immunoSEQ multiplex PCR, lists solely in-frame clones and lacks some. The repertoire holds 110,000 or so clones, with 76% as singletons. Input material: PBMCs. Every receptor here comes from a woman in her thirties or forties in good health and CMV-seropositive.

This CDR3 reads CASSLTGPLNQPQHF. In DNA form, the CDR3 reads TGTGCCAGCAGCCTGACAGGGCCCCTCAATCAGCCCCAGCATTTT. The chain carries TRBV7-9 and TRBJ1-5; 7 bases agree with TRBD1. Germline V gene sequence: CDR1 SEHNR, CDR2 FQNEAQ (reference sequence). The CDR3 spans 15 residues. The junction had 7 bases not matched to a gene; V was cut back by 5 bases and J by 3 bases.

The genes are TRBV9 and TRBJ2-1; 7 positions match TRBD2. After removal of 0 bases from V and 8 bases from J, the junction contained 8 bases not matched to a gene. Germline CDR1 and CDR2: SGDLS and YYNGEE. There are 15 residues in the CDR3. CDR3 amino acids: CASSVVPLAFHEQFF. The CDR3 bases are TGTGCCAGCAGCGTAGTCCCACTAGCGTTCCATGAGCAGTTCTTC.

The chain uses TRBV7-9 and TRBJ1-1, with a weak D call TRBD1 (6 bases). Between the trimmed V and J ends, which lost 4 bases and 4 bases, there was a span of 16 bases. The CDR3 length is 15 residues. Germline lookup yields CDR1 SEHNR and CDR2 FQNEAQ (reference sequence). The CDR3 loop reads CASSYVRTGSTEAFF. CDR3 bases: TGTGCCAGCAGCTATGTCCGAACAGGGAGCACTGAAGCTTTCTTT.

The CDR3 nucleotides read TGTGCCAGCAGTGGGACAGGGGGGGAAAAACTGTTTTTT. Its translation: CASSGTGGEKLFF. The genes are TRBV2 and TRBJ1-4; 10 nucleotides match TRBD1. The germline gives CDR1 SNHLY, CDR2 FYNNEI. V trimming: 4 bases; J trimming: 8 bases; junction bases outside the gene matches: 1. The CDR3 loop spans 13 amino acids.

In this sample, this clone turned up a few times. This sequence joins TRBV9 and TRBJ2-5; 8 bases align to TRBD1. The CDR3 spans 15 residues. J lost 3 bases, V lost 2 bases, and 6 bases had no gene match. Looked up from germline, CDR1 is SGDLS and CDR2 is YYNGEE. In nucleotides, the CDR3 is TGTGCCAGCAGCGTGGGCACAGGGGGAAAAGAGACCCAGTACTTC. Translation: CASSVGTGGKETQYF. Looking up the rest from reference TRBV9 and TRBJ2-5 gives the full variable domain: DSGVTQTPKHLITATGQRVTLRCSPRSGDLSVYWYQQSLDQGLQFLIQYYNGEERAKGNILERFSAQQFPDLHSELNLSSLELGDSALYFCASSVGTGGKETQYFGPGTRLLVL.

This sequence joins TRBV27 and TRBJ2-2, with TRBD1 matching 11 bases. Germline V gene data show CDR1 as MNHEY and CDR2 as SMNVEV (reference sequence). The CDR3 is 16 residues long. Trimming took 7 bases from V and 8 from J; bases not matched to a gene: 12. The CDR3 nucleotides are TGTGCCAGCAAGTTCTACCGGGACAGGGGGGCGGGGGAGCTGTTTTTT. It translates to CASKFYRDRGAGELFF.